Listed here are 28 T cell receptor beta chains from one sample, sequenced in a study of blood T cell repertoires in COVID-19. The assay was immunoSEQ multiplex PCR, and TCRdb's table has in-frame clones only and misses some. The sample shows some 200,000 clones, 94% of them seen only once. Sequencing was carried out using peripheral blood. Receptors were obtained from a man younger than 45 with COVID-19, enrolled during active disease.

J is TRBJ2-2 and V is TRBV9; TRBD1 is a possible D gene (6 bases). Deletions cut 5 bases from V and 5 bases from J, with 13 bases between. The germline gives CDR1 SGDLS, CDR2 YYNGEE. The CDR3 length is 14 residues. Here the CDR3 reads CASRKNRDTGELFF. CDR3 sequence (DNA): TGTGCCAGCAGGAAAAACAGGGATACCGGGGAGCTGTTTTTT.

The V call is TRBV2, the J call TRBJ1-2, with a possible D match to TRBD1 (6 bases). The CDR3 is 13 residues long. Germline V gene lookup returns CDR1 SNHLY and CDR2 FYNNEI. Trimming took 3 bases from V and 3 from J, leaving 8 bases between them. This CDR3 is CASSDQGHYGYTF. The CDR3 DNA is TGTGCCAGCAGTGATCAGGGGCACTATGGCTACACCTTC.

This clone was seen just once. This chain uses TRBV10-1 with TRBJ2-5; the D gene is possibly TRBD1 (7 bases). Deletions cut 6 bases from V and 1 base from J, with 15 bases between. Germline values: CDR1 WNHNN, CDR2 SYGVQD (reference sequence). The CDR3 covers 15 residues. This chain's CDR3 is CASSQTGRPQETQYF. In DNA form, the CDR3 reads TGCGCCAGCAGCCAGACAGGGAGGCCCCAAGAGACCCAGTACTTC.

The V gene is TRBV5-1, the J gene TRBJ1-2; no clear D gene. This CDR3 region has 15 residues. Germline CDR1 and CDR2: SGHRS and YFSETQ. Trimming stripped 0 bases from V and 0 bases from J, with 9 bases between. Here the CDR3 reads CASSLGQASNYGYTF. The CDR3 region has the DNA TGCGCCAGCAGCTTGGGGCAGGCATCTAACTATGGCTACACCTTC.

The gene calls are TRBV5-5 and TRBJ2-6; no clear D gene. In germline, CDR1 is SGHKS, CDR2 YYEKEE (reference sequence). V gave up 4 bases and J gave up 5 bases, with 7 bases separating them. The CDR3 runs 13 residues. CDR3 nucleotide sequence: TGTGCCAGCAGCCCACTAAGGGCCAACGTCCTGACTTTC. It codes for CASSPLRANVLTF.

The V call is TRBV18, the J call TRBJ1-1; 8 nucleotides agree with TRBD1. V lost 2 bases to trimming and J lost 10 bases; unmatched junction nucleotides: 12. Germline V gene sequence: CDR1 KGHSH, CDR2 LQKENI. This CDR3 contains 15 residues. This CDR3 is CASSPGAGGGGRAFF. The CDR3 coding sequence is TGTGCCAGCTCACCAGGCGCAGGGGGCGGGGGTAGAGCTTTCTTT.

This chain uses TRBV30 with TRBJ1-4, with unresolved D. This CDR3 region has 11 residues. With 3 bases removed from V and 8 bases from J, the gap between germline ends came to 7 bases. Germline CDR1 and CDR2: GTSNPN and SVGIG (reference sequence). CDR3 nucleotide sequence: TGTGCCTGGAGGGGCGGGGAAAAACTGTTTTTT. Its protein is CAWRGGEKLFF.

The chain links TRBV7-6 to TRBJ2-5; D remains ambiguous. The length of the CDR3 is 15 residues. Germline V gene lookup returns CDR1 SGHVS and CDR2 FNYEAQ. With 8 bases removed from V and 0 bases from J, the gap between germline ends came to 16 bases. As DNA, the CDR3 is TGTGCCAGCGCAGTACTACCGTTGTACCAAGAGACCCAGTACTTC. Its translation: CASAVLPLYQETQYF.

The chain employs TRBV5-1 and TRBJ1-1, with 9 bases lining up with TRBD1. The trim removed 4 bases at V and 3 bases at J, leaving 7 bases unmatched. The CDR3 has 15 residues. CDR1 is SGHRS, CDR2 YFSETQ, per germline. The CDR3 is CASSPGQGRDTEAFF. The CDR3, as DNA: TGCGCCAGCAGCCCGGGACAGGGACGGGACACTGAAGCTTTCTTT.

V gene TRBV7-6 combines with J gene TRBJ1-3; D not certain. The ends were cut back, 1 base at V and 2 bases at J, with 6 bases in the middle. There are 14 residues in the CDR3. CDR1 is SGHVS and CDR2 is FNYEAQ in the germline V gene. CDR3 region: CASSLEETGNTIYF. The CDR3 bases are TGTGCCAGCAGCTTAGAAGAGACTGGAAACACCATATATTTT.

The V call is TRBV7-2, the J call TRBJ1-2; D uncertain. Germline V gene lookup returns CDR1 SGHTA and CDR2 FQGNSA. V lost 7 bases and J lost 4, with 10 bases in between. CDR3 length equals 12 residues. DNA of the CDR3: TGTGCCAGCAAGGCGGGTACCTATGGCTACACCTTC. Translated: CASKAGTYGYTF.

This rearrangement joins TRBV3-1 (or the pseudogene TRBV3-2) to TRBJ2-1; 9 bases agree with TRBD2. V was pared by 6 bases and J by 4 bases, with 10 bases of the junction left unmatched. The V gene's germline CDR1 is LGHDT and CDR2 YNNKEL (reference sequence). The CDR3 consists of 16 residues. CDR3 sequence reads: CASSLQAGGVYNEQFF. As DNA, the CDR3 is TGTGCCAGCAGTCTCCAAGCGGGGGGCGTTTACAATGAGCAGTTCTTC.

This clone was recorded only once. The chain carries TRBV2 and TRBJ1-2; 8 bases align to TRBD1. V lost 6 bases, J lost 7 bases, and 13 bases stayed unmatched. This CDR3 region has 15 residues. Germline V gene lookup returns CDR1 SNHLY and CDR2 FYNNEI. CDR3: CASSEISGGLGGYTF. The CDR3 DNA is TGTGCCAGCAGCGAAATCTCAGGGGGCTTGGGTGGCTACACCTTC.

The J gene is TRBJ1-6, the V gene TRBV5-1; 8 bases align to TRBD1. Per the germline V gene, CDR1 is SGHRS and CDR2 is YFSETQ. This CDR3 comprises 17 residues. Trimming cost V 4 bases and J 6 bases; bases outside gene matches: 12. As DNA, the CDR3 is TGCGCCAGCAGCCAACTTCCCGAGGGACAGGCTAATTCACCCCTCCACTTT. Its translation is CASSQLPEGQANSPLHF.

In its sample, this clone was seen once. The genes are TRBV7-9 and TRBJ1-5; 9 bases align to TRBD1. Germline V CDR1 and CDR2: SEHNR, FQNEAQ (reference sequence). The CDR3 loop spans 12 amino acids. The V gene end was trimmed by 4 bases and the J gene end by 11 bases; junction bases not matched to a gene: 3. CDR3 in amino acids: CASSSGQGSQHF. Here the CDR3 DNA reads TGTGCCAGCAGCTCCGGACAGGGGTCCCAGCATTTT.

The V gene is TRBV10-3, the J gene TRBJ2-5, with 8 bases that match TRBD2. The germline CDR1 and CDR2 sequences are ENHRY and SYGVKD. There are 14 residues in the CDR3. V shed 11 bases, J shed 5 bases, and the junction held 13 bases outside the gene matches. Here the CDR3 DNA reads TGTGCCTCCCGGCCCGGGAGGGATGAGGAGACCCAGTACTTC. It translates to CASRPGRDEETQYF.

This chain uses TRBV5-6 with TRBJ2-1; the match to TRBD1 covers 7 bases. Germline CDR1 is SGHDT and CDR2 is YYEEEE. This CDR3 has 16 amino acids. Unmatched junction bases numbered 10, after V lost 4 bases and J lost 3 bases. CDR3 coding DNA: TGTGCCAGCAGCCCAGCAGACAGGGACCTCTACAATGAGCAGTTCTTC. Its translation is CASSPADRDLYNEQFF.

The V call is TRBV4-1, the J call TRBJ1-5, with 7 bases that match TRBD1. The length of the CDR3 is 15 residues. The V segment lost 3 bases and the J segment 6 bases; nucleotides outside the gene matches: 8. Germline V CDR1 and CDR2: MGHRA, YSYEKL. The CDR3 bases are TGCGCCAGCAGCCACAACAGGGGAGCGGGTCAGCCCCAGCATTTT. This codes for CASSHNRGAGQPQHF.

This clone came up a few times. The chain couples TRBV3-1 (or the pseudogene TRBV3-2) to TRBJ2-2, with TRBD2 as a possible D gene (7 bases). Germline V lookup: CDR1 LGHDT, CDR2 YNNKEL (reference sequence). The CDR3 totals 16 residues. V lost 8 bases to trimming and J lost 4 bases, with 20 bases between them. CDR3 region: CASRRGRGRGTGELFF. The CDR3 DNA reads as TGTGCCAGCCGAAGGGGGAGGGGCCGTGGCACCGGGGAGCTGTTTTTT.

V and J are TRBV4-1 and TRBJ1-4; D uncertain. The CDR3 totals 13 residues. Germline CDR1 is MGHRA and CDR2 is YSYEKL. Trimming removed 4 bases at V and 5 bases at J, with 8 bases between. The CDR3, as DNA: TGCGCCAGCAGCCCAAACATCAATGAAAAACTGTTTTTT. Encoded protein: CASSPNINEKLFF.

The genes are TRBV12-3 or TRBV12-4 and TRBJ1-1, with D perhaps matching TRBD1 (5 bases). There are 13 residues in the CDR3. Deletions cut 6 bases from V and 8 bases from J, with 16 bases between. CDR3 sequence reads: CASRWGGAGEAFF. The DNA of the CDR3 is TGTGCCAGCAGATGGGGGGGAGCGGGAGAAGCTTTCTTT.

This clone was observed a single time. The chain carries TRBV5-1 and TRBJ1-1; D may be TRBD1 (6 bases). The CDR3 covers 14 residues. The V gene lost 0 bases and the J gene lost 5 bases, with 11 bases spanning the gap. Germline CDR1 reads SGHRS; CDR2 reads YFSETQ. CDR3 nucleotides: TGCGCCAGCAGCTTGGATGGGGGCGAGACTGAAGCTTTCTTT. As protein: CASSLDGGETEAFF.

The chain couples TRBV19 to TRBJ1-5; tentatively, D is TRBD1 (6 bases). CDR1 LNHDA and CDR2 SQIVND come from the germline V gene (reference sequence). This CDR3 has 16 amino acids. Trimming took 7 bases from V and 2 from J, leaving 18 bases between them. The DNA of the CDR3 is TGTGCCAGTACCAATTCGTGGACAGTGGGCAATCAGCCCCAGCATTTT. Amino acid sequence: CASTNSWTVGNQPQHF.

V and J are TRBV5-6 and TRBJ1-2; 12 nucleotides agree with TRBD1. The length of the CDR3 is 15 residues. Germline V gene data show CDR1 as SGHDT and CDR2 as YYEEEE. The V segment lost 5 bases and the J segment 4 bases; nucleotides outside the gene matches: 6. The CDR3 is CASSAGTGGPYGYTF. The CDR3 DNA reads TGTGCCAGCAGTGCCGGGACAGGGGGCCCCTATGGCTACACCTTC.

The rearrangement uses TRBV27 and TRBJ1-4; D uncertain. The V gene lost 5 bases and the J gene lost 0 bases, with 7 bases spanning the gap. CDR1 and CDR2 from the germline V gene are MNHEY and SMNVEV (reference sequence). This CDR3 has 14 residues. CDR3 in DNA: TGTGCCAGCAGTCTCGTCGCAACTAATGAAAAACTGTTTTTT. Its protein is CASSLVATNEKLFF.

The J gene is TRBJ2-2, the V gene TRBV7-9; 8 bases map to TRBD1. The germline gives CDR1 SEHNR, CDR2 FQNEAQ (reference sequence). The CDR3 is 16 residues long. Trimming took 3 bases from V and 5 from J; bases not matched to a gene: 8. This chain's CDR3 is CASSFSSRQGTGELFF. The CDR3 coding sequence is TGTGCCAGCAGCTTCAGTTCGAGACAGGGGACCGGGGAGCTGTTTTTT.

The chain recombines TRBV18 with TRBJ2-3, with TRBD2 identical over 10 bases. CDR1 and CDR2 from the germline V gene are KGHSH and LQKENI. V shed 5 bases and J 2 bases; nucleotides not matched to a gene: 7. CDR3 length equals 16 residues. The CDR3 is CASSKQLAGNTDTQYF. The CDR3 bases are TGTGCCAGCTCAAAACAACTAGCGGGGAACACAGATACGCAGTATTTT.

This clone showed up just once. CDR3 nucleotide sequence: TGTGCCAGCAGCCCGGGACAGGGGACCTACGAGCAGTACTTC. It encodes CASSPGQGTYEQYF. The chain is built from TRBV27 and TRBJ2-7, with 10 bases identical to TRBD1. V lost 6 bases and J lost 2; bases outside the gene matches: 4. The CDR3 is made up of 14 amino acids. Germline V gene sequence: CDR1 MNHEY, CDR2 SMNVEV (reference sequence).